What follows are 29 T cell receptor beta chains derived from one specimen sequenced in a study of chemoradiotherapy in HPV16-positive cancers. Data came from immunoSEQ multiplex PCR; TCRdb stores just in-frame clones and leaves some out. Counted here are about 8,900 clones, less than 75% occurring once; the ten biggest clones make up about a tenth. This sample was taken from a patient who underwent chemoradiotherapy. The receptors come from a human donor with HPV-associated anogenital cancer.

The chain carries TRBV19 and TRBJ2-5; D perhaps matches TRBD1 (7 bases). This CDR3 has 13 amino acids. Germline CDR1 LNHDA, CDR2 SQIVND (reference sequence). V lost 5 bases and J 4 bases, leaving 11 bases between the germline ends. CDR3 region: CASSAQGGETQYF. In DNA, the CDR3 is TGTGCCAGTAGTGCCCAGGGGGGAGAGACCCAGTACTTC.

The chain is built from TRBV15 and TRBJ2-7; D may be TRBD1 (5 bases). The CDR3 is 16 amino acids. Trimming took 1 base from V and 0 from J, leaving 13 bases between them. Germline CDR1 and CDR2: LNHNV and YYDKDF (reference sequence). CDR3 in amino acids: CATSRVAGRASYEQYF. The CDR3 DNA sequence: TGTGCCACCAGCAGAGTCGCTGGCAGGGCCTCCTACGAGCAGTACTTC.

This chain's CDR3 is CASCGTVTYEQYF. The CDR3 DNA reads TGTGCCAGCTGCGGGACTGTGACCTACGAGCAGTACTTC. The genes are TRBV7-4 and TRBJ2-7; D is possibly TRBD2 (6 bases). The CDR3 is 13 amino acids. Per germline, CDR1 SGHVT and CDR2 SQSDAQ. Trimming took 8 bases from V and 2 from J, leaving 13 bases between them.

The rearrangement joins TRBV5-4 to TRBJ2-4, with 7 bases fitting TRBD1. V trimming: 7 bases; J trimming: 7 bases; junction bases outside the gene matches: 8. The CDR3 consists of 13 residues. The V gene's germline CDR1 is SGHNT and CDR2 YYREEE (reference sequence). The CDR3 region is CASGIQGLNIQYF. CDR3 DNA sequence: TGTGCCAGCGGAATACAGGGGTTGAACATTCAGTACTTC.

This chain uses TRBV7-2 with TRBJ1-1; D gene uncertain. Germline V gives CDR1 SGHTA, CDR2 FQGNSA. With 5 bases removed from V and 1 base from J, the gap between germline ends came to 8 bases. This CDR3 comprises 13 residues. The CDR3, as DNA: TGTGCCAGCAGCCAAGACCGGAACACTGAAGCTTTCTTT. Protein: CASSQDRNTEAFF.

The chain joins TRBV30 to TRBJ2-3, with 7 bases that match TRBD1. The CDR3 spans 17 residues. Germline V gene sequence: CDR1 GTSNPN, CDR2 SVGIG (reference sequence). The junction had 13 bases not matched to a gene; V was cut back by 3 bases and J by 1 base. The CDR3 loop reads CAWRTDRALAGTDTQYF. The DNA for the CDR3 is TGTGCCTGGAGGACAGACAGGGCCTTGGCGGGCACAGATACGCAGTATTTT. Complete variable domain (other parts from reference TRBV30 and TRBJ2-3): SQTIHQWPATLVQPVGSPLSLECTVEGTSNPNLYWYRQAAGRGLQLLFYSVGIGQISSEVPQNLSASRPQDRQFILSSKKLLLSDSGFYLCAWRTDRALAGTDTQYFGPGTRLTVL.

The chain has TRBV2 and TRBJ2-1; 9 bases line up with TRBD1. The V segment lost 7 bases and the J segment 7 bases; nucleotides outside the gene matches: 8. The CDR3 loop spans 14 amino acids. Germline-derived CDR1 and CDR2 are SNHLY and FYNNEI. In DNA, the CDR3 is TGTGCCAGCAAGCCCGGGACAGGGAGGAATGAGCAGTTCTTC. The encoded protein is CASKPGTGRNEQFF.

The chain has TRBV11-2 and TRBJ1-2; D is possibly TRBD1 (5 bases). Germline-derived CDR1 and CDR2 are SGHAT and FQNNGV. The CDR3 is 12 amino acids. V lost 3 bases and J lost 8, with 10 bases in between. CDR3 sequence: CASSFGGGGYTF. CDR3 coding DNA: TGTGCCAGCAGCTTTGGGGGAGGCGGCTACACCTTC.

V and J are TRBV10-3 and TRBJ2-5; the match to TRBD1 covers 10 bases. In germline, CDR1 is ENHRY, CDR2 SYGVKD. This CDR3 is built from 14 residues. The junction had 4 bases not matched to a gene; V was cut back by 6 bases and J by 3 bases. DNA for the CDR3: TGTGCCATCAGCGAGACAGGGGGCAAAGAGACCCAGTACTTC. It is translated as CAISETGGKETQYF.

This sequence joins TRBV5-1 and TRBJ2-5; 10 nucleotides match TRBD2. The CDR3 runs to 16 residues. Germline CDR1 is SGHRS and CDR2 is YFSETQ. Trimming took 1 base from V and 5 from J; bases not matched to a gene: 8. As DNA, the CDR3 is TGCGCCAGCAGCTTGATCCTAGCGGGGGCGGGGGAGACCCAGTACTTC. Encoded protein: CASSLILAGAGETQYF.

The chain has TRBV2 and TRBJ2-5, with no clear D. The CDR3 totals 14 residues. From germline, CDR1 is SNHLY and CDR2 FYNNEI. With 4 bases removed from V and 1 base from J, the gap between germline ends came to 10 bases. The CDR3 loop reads CASSVETFQETQYF. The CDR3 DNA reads TGTGCCAGCAGTGTAGAAACGTTCCAAGAGACCCAGTACTTC. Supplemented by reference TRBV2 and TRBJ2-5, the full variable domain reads EPEVTQTPSHQVTQMGQEVILRCVPISNHLYFYWYRQILGQKVEFLVSFYNNEISEKSEIFDDQFSVERPDGSNFTLKIRSTKLEDSAMYFCASSVETFQETQYFGPGTRLLVL.

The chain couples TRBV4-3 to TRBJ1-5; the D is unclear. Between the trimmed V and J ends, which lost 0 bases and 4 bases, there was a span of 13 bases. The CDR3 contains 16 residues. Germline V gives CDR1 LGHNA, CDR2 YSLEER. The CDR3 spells CASSQDRGVGNQPQHF. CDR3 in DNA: TGCGCCAGCAGCCAAGATCGCGGGGTCGGGAATCAGCCCCAGCATTTT.

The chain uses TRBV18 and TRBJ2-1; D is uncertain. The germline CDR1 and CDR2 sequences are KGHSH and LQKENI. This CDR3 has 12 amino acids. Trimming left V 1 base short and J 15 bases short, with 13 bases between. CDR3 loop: CASSPREGLLFF. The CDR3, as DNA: TGTGCCAGCTCACCACGGGAAGGGCTTTTGTTCTTC.

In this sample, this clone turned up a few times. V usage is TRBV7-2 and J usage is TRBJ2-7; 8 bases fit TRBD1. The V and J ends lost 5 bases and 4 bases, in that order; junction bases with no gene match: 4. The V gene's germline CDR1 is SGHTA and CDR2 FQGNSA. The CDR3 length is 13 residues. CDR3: CASSPDREYEQYF. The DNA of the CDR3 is TGTGCCAGCAGCCCGGACAGGGAGTACGAGCAGTACTTC.

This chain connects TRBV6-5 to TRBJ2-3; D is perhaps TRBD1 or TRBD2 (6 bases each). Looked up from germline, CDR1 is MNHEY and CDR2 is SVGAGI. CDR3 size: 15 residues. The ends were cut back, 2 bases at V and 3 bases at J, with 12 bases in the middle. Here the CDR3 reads CASSYDGGRTDTQYF. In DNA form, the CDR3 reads TGTGCCAGCAGTTACGACGGGGGCAGGACAGATACGCAGTATTTT.

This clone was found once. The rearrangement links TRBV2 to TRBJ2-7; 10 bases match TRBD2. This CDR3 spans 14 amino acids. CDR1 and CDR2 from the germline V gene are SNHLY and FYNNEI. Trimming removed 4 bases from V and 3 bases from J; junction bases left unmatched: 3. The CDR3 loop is CASSGPSGGYEQYF. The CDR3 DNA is TGTGCCAGCAGTGGTCCTAGCGGGGGCTACGAGCAGTACTTC.

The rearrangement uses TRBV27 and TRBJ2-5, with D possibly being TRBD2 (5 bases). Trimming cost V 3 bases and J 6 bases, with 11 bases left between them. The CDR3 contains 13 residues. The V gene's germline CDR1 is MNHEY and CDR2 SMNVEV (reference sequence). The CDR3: CASSFSEGQTQYF. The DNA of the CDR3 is TGTGCCAGCAGTTTCTCCGAGGGTCAGACCCAGTACTTC.

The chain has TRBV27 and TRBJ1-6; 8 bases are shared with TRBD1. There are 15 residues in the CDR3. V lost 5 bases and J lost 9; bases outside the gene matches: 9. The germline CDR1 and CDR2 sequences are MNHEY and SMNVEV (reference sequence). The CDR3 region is CASSTHGQGLSPLHF. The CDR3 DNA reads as TGTGCCAGCAGTACTCACGGACAGGGCCTTTCACCCCTCCACTTT.

The CDR3 DNA reads TGTGCCATCAGTGATATCGCCAGGTTGGGGCAGCCCCAGCATTTT. It encodes CAISDIARLGQPQHF. The rearrangement links TRBV10-3 to TRBJ1-5, with unresolved D. With 3 bases removed from V and 7 bases from J, the gap between germline ends came to 16 bases. The V gene's germline CDR1 is ENHRY and CDR2 SYGVKD. The CDR3 totals 15 residues.

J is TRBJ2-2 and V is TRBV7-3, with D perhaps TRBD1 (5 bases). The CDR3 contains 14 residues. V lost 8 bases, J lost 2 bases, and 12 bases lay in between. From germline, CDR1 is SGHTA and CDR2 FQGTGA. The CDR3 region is CASSGHPNTGELFF. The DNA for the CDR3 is TGTGCCAGCTCAGGACACCCAAACACCGGGGAGCTGTTTTTT.

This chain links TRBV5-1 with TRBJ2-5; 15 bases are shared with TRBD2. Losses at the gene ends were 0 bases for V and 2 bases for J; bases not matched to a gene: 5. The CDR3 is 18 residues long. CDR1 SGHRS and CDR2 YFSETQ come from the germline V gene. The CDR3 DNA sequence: TGCGCCAGCAGCTTGGCGGGACTAGCGGGGGGCCTGCAAGAGACCCAGTACTTC. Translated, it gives CASSLAGLAGGLQETQYF.

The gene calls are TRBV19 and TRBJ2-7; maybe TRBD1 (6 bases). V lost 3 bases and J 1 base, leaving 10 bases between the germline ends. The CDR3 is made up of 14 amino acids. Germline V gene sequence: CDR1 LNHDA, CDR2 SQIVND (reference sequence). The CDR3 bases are TGTGCCAGTAGTATCCAAGGACAGTCCTACGAGCAGTACTTC. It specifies CASSIQGQSYEQYF.

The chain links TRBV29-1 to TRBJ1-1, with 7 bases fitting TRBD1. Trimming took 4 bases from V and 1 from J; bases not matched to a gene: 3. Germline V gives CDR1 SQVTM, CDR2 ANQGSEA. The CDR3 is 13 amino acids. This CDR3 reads CSVGQGPNTEAFF. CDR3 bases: TGCAGCGTTGGACAGGGCCCGAACACTGAAGCTTTCTTT.

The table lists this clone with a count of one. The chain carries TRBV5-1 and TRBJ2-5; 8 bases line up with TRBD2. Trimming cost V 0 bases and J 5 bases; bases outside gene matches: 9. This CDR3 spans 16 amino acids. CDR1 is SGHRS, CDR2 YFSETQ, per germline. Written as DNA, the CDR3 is TGCGCCAGCAGCTTGGGCCTTCGGGGGGGCGGTGAGACCCAGTACTTC. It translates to CASSLGLRGGGETQYF.

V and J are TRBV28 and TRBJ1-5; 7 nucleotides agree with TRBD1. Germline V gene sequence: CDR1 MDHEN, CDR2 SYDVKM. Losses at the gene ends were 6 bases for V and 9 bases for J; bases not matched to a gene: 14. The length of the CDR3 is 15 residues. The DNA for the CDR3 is TGTGCCAGCAGGGACGAAGGGGGCAGGGGAAGGCCCCAGCATTTT. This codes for CASRDEGGRGRPQHF.

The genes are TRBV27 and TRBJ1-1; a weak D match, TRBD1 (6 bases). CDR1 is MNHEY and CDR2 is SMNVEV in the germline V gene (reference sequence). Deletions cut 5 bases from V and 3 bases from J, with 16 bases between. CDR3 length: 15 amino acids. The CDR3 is CASSLFWDTYTEAFF. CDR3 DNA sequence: TGTGCCAGCAGTCTATTCTGGGACACTTACACTGAAGCTTTCTTT.

CDR3 in DNA: TGTGCCAGCAGAAGGACGGCCGATTCCTACGAGCAGTACTTC. Translating gives CASRRTADSYEQYF. V and J are TRBV6-5 and TRBJ2-7; D not certain. The germline V gene has CDR1 MNHEY and CDR2 SVGAGI. The CDR3 has 14 amino acids. V lost 6 bases and J lost 1, with 13 bases in between.

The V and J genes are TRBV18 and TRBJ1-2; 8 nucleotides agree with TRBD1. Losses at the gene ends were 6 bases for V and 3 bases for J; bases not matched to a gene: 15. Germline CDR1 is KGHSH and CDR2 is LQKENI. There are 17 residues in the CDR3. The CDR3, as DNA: TGTGCCAGCTCCCAAATTCTTTCCGGGACAGGATACTATGGCTACACCTTC. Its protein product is CASSQILSGTGYYGYTF.

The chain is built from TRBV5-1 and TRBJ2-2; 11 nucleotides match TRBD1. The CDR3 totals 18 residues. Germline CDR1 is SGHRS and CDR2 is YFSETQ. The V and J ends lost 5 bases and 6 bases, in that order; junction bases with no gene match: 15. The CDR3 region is CASSRDPVGQGAAGELFF. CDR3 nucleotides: TGCGCCAGCAGTAGAGACCCGGTAGGACAGGGGGCTGCCGGGGAGCTGTTTTTT.